This T cell receptor (beta chain) appears in the sequencing data of a study of blood T cell repertoires in COVID-19. Study information: COVID-19 samples from acute and convalescent phases originated in the United States, Italy and Spain.

The age range of participants was about 18 to 90 years, with residence in about 25 US areas. Shortly before study entry, within 2 weeks, exposed participants had met a COVID-19 case. Germline V lookup: CDR1 LGHNA, CDR2 YSLEER. The V gene end was trimmed by 4 bases and the J gene end by 4 bases; junction bases not matched to a gene: 5. CDR3 size: 15 residues. Authors' data handling: It was from reference gene primer amplification that nucleated cell counts were estimated. The table came from immunoSEQ multiplex PCR; TCRdb's copy has only in-frame clones and leaves some out. D and trimming come from the DNA, and the V and J calls and clone size come from that table. The table shows roughly 140,000 clones, with less than 90% occurring only once.

The sample consisted of PBMCs or T cells enriched from blood (not recorded which). This TCR was recovered from a woman aged 45-59 years who had been exposed to COVID-19. The chain couples TRBV4-3 to TRBJ2-2, with 8 bases that match TRBD2. CDR3 DNA sequence: TGCGCCAGCAGCCTAGGCGCGGGGGGCACCGGGGAGCTGTTTTTT. Translated: CASSLGAGGTGELFF.